These 12 T cell receptor beta chains came from one sample sequenced in a study of blood T cell repertoires in COVID-19. Libraries were prepared by immunoSEQ multiplex PCR; TCRdb keeps only in-frame clonotypes and omits some of them. This sample has around 300,000 clones; around 89% occur once, and the top ten carry approximately 2.5%. The sample consisted of PBMCs or T cells enriched from blood (not recorded which). All receptors derive from a woman between 18 and 29 years old who had recovered from COVID-19.

About this clone itself: A junction boundary mismatches the germline segment, possibly from a read error. This chain connects TRBV13 to TRBJ1-1, with 7 bases matching TRBD1. In germline, CDR1 is PRHDT, CDR2 FYEKMQ (reference sequence). This CDR3 region has 11 residues. CDR3: CASSLLDRLQF. In nucleotides, the CDR3 is TGTGCCAGCAGCCTCCTGGACAGGCTGCAGTTT.

The V gene is TRBV10-2, the J gene TRBJ1-2; D gene uncertain. The germline CDR1 and CDR2 sequences are WSHSY and SAAADI. The CDR3 extends over 17 amino acids. The V gene lost 3 bases and the J gene lost 0 bases, with 17 bases spanning the gap. Here the CDR3 DNA reads TGCGCCAGCAGTGACGGGTCGGATCTTCAAGCTAACTATGGCTACACCTTC. Its protein product is CASSDGSDLQANYGYTF.

J is TRBJ2-1 and V is TRBV19; 7 bases line up with TRBD2. Trimming cost V 1 base and J 0 bases; bases outside gene matches: 6. The CDR3 covers 17 residues. Germline V gives CDR1 LNHDA, CDR2 SQIVND (reference sequence). CDR3 sequence: CASSIGASGHSYNEQFF. CDR3 bases: TGTGCCAGTAGTATAGGGGCTAGCGGACACTCCTACAATGAGCAGTTCTTC.

This rearrangement joins TRBV5-1 to TRBJ1-2, with a weak D call TRBD1 (5 bases). The CDR3 spans 13 residues. V was clipped by 1 base and J by 6 bases, with 10 bases between them. The V gene's germline CDR1 is SGHRS and CDR2 YFSETQ. In DNA, the CDR3 is TGCGCCAGCAGCTTGTCTGGACAAAATGGCTACACCTTC. Its translation is CASSLSGQNGYTF.

The chain joins TRBV6-5 to TRBJ1-4, with D unresolved. In germline, CDR1 is MNHEY, CDR2 SVGAGI. V was cut by 5 bases and J by 2 bases, with 9 bases left in between. CDR3 size: 14 residues. The CDR3, as DNA: TGTGCCAGCAGTCGGGTGGAGACTAATGAAAAACTGTTTTTT. This sequence encodes CASSRVETNEKLFF.

The CDR3 is CASRPDRGLEKLFF. CDR3 DNA: TGCGCCAGCAGACCCGACAGGGGGCTTGAAAAACTGTTTTTT. V usage is TRBV5-1 and J usage is TRBJ1-4, with 10 bases that match TRBD1. CDR3 size: 14 residues. Unmatched junction bases numbered 5, after V lost 5 bases and J lost 7 bases. Germline CDR1 is SGHRS and CDR2 is YFSETQ.

The rearrangement links TRBV6-1 to TRBJ2-1, with 10 bases that match TRBD1. J gave up 6 bases and V 3 bases, and 2 bases lay outside the gene matches. This CDR3 is 14 amino acids long. Germline V gives CDR1 MNHNS, CDR2 SASEGT. This chain's CDR3 is CASSDRDRGNEQFF. CDR3 DNA: TGTGCCAGCAGTGATAGGGACAGGGGCAATGAGCAGTTCTTC.

This clone was counted once. This chain links TRBV2 with TRBJ1-5; the D gene is possibly TRBD1 (6 bases). CDR3 length: 14 amino acids. V lost 6 bases, J lost 7 bases, and 16 bases lay in between. The germline CDR1 and CDR2 sequences are SNHLY and FYNNEI. As DNA, the CDR3 is TGTGCCAGCAGAGGGGGACCGTCGGGGCAGCCCCAGCATTTT. Its protein product is CASRGGPSGQPQHF.

The V gene is TRBV6-4, the J gene TRBJ1-2; D possibly corresponds to TRBD1 (6 bases). This CDR3 has 14 amino acids. V was cut by 4 bases and J by 6 bases, with 15 bases left in between. Germline CDR1 MRHNA, CDR2 SNTAGT. Written as DNA, the CDR3 is TGTGCCAGCAGTGCCATTGGGGGGGCTGATGGCTACACCTTC. As protein: CASSAIGGADGYTF.

The CDR3 loop is CASSEALIGNQPQHF. CDR3 coding DNA: TGTGCCAGCAGTGAAGCTTTAATAGGCAATCAGCCCCAGCATTTT. J is TRBJ1-5 and V is TRBV2; D gene uncertain. There are 15 residues in the CDR3. Germline V CDR1 and CDR2: SNHLY, FYNNEI. Trimming shortened V by 0 bases and J by 2 bases, and 8 bases separated the two germline ends.

This clone was found once. V gene TRBV10-3 combines with J gene TRBJ1-2; possible D gene TRBD1, 6 bases. The CDR3 loop spans 18 amino acids. Germline V gene lookup returns CDR1 ENHRY and CDR2 SYGVKD. With 5 bases removed from V and 7 bases from J, the gap between germline ends came to 29 bases. As DNA, the CDR3 is TGTGCCATCAGTTCCCTGGGGGGGGCGAGCCCTCGCGGCGGTGGCTACACCTTC. Amino acids: CAISSLGGASPRGGGYTF.

The chain uses TRBV5-1 and TRBJ1-1; D is uncertain. CDR1 is SGHRS, CDR2 YFSETQ, per germline. CDR3 size: 14 residues. The V end was cut by 0 bases, the J end by 1 base, with 7 bases between. The chain's CDR3 is CASSLGQANTEAFF. CDR3 coding DNA: TGCGCCAGCAGCTTGGGGCAGGCGAACACTGAAGCTTTCTTT.